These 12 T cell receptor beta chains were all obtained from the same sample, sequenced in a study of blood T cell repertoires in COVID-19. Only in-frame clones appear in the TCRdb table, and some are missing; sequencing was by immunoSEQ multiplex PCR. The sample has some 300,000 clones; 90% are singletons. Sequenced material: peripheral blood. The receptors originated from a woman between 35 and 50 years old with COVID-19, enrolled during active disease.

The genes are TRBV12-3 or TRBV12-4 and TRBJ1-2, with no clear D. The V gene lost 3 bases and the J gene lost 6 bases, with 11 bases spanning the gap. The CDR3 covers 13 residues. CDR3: CASSLRGNHGYTF. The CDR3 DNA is TGTGCCAGCAGTTTGAGAGGGAACCATGGCTACACCTTC.

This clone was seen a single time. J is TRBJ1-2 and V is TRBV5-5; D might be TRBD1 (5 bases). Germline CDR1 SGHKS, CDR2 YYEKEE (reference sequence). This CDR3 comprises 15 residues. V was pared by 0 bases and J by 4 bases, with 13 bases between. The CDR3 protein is CASSLAAGVGYGYTF. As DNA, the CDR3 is TGTGCCAGCAGCTTGGCCGCGGGGGTGGGCTATGGCTACACCTTC.

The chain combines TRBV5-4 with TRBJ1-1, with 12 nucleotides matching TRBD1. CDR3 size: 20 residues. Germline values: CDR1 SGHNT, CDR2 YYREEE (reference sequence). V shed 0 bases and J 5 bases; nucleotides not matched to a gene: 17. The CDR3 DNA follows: TGTGCCAGCAGCTTGGGGCTGCAAAGGGACAGGGGGCGAACCGTAACTGAAGCTTTCTTT. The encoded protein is CASSLGLQRDRGRTVTEAFF.

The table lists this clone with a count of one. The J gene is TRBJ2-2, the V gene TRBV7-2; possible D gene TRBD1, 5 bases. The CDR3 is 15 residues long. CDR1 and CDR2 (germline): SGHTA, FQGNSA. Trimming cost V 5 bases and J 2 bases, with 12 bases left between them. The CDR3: CASSPWTSNTGELFF. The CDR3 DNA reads TGTGCCAGCAGCCCTTGGACATCAAACACCGGGGAGCTGTTTTTT.

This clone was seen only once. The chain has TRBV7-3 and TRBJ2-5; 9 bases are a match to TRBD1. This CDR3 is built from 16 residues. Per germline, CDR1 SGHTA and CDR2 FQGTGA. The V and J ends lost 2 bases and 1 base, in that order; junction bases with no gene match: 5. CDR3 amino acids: CASSLGGQGPQETQYF. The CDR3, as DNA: TGTGCCAGCAGCTTAGGGGGACAGGGACCCCAAGAGACCCAGTACTTC. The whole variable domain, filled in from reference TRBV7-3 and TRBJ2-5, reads GAGVSQTPSNKVTEKGKYVELRCDPISGHTALYWYRQSLGQGPEFLIYFQGTGAADDSGLPNDRFFAVRPEGSVSTLKIQRTERGDSAVYLCASSLGGQGPQETQYFGPGTRLLVL.

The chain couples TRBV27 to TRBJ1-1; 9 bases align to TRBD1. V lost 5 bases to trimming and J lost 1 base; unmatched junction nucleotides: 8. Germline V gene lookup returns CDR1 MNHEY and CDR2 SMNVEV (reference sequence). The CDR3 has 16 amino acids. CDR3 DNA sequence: TGTGCCAGCAGTCCTGGGACAGGGCGAGGGAACACTGAAGCTTTCTTT. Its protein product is CASSPGTGRGNTEAFF.

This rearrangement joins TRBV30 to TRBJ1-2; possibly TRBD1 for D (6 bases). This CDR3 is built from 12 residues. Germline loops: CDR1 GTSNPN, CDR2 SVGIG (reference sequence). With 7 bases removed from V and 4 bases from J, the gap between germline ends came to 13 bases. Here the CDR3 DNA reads TGTGCCTCGACAGGATTCTTCTATGGCTACACCTTC. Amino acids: CASTGFFYGYTF.

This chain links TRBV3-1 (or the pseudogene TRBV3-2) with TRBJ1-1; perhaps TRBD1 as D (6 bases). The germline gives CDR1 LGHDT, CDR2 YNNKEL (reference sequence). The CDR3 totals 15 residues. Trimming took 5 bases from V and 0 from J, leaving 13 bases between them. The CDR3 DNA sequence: TGTGCCAGCAGCAAAACAGGGCCCATGAACACTGAAGCTTTCTTT. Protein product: CASSKTGPMNTEAFF.

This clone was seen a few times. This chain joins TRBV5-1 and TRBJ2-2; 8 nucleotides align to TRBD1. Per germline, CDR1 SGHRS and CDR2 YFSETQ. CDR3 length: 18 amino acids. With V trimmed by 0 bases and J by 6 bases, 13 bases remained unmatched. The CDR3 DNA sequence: TGCGCCAGCAGCTTGGTCTCGCAGGGGGCATTCAGGGCCGGGGAGCTGTTTTTT. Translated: CASSLVSQGAFRAGELFF.

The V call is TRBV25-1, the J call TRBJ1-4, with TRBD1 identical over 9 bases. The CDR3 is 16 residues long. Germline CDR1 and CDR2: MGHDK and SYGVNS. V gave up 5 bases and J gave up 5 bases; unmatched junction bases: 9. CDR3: CASSPTPGQGNEKLFF. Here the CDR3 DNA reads TGTGCCAGCAGTCCAACTCCGGGACAGGGCAATGAAAAACTGTTTTTT.

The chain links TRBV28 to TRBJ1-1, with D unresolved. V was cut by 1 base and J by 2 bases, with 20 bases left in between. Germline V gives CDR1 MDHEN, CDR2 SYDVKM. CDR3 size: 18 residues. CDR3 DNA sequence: TGTGCCAGCAGTTTATTGTTGGACTGGGGAGAGCGAAACACTGAAGCTTTCTTT. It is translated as CASSLLLDWGERNTEAFF.

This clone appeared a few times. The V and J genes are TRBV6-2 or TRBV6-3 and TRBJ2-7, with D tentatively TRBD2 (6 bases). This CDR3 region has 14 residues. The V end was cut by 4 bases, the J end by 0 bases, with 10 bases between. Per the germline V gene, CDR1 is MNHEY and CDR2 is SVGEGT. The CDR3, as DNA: TGTGCCAGCAGTTGGGTCGGGAGCTCCTACGAGCAGTACTTC. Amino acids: CASSWVGSSYEQYF.